The TCR beta chain under discussion was sequenced for a study of blood T cell repertoires in COVID-19. Per the authors' pipeline: Estimates of nucleated cell counts were drawn from the amplification of reference gene primers. Clones were sequenced by immunoSEQ multiplex PCR, and TCRdb holds only the in-frame ones, with some missing. V and J calls and clone size are copied from that table; D and trimming were computed from the DNA. The repertoire has about 400,000 clones, around 87% of them found once; the top ten carry roughly 10%. Which cohort a participant joined came from the clinical history participants gave. The CDR3 has 15 residues. V lost 0 bases and J lost 2; bases outside the gene matches: 2. Germline V lookup: CDR1 SGHRS, CDR2 YFSETQ.

The sequencing sample was made of PBMCs or T cells enriched from blood (not recorded which). The chain links TRBV5-1 to TRBJ1-2, with 9 bases aligning to TRBD1. This clonotype was sampled from a woman aged 45-60 years who had recovered from COVID-19. The CDR3 DNA reads as TGCGCCAGCAGCTTGGAGGGACAGGGCAACTATGGCTACACCTTC. The encoded protein is CASSLEGQGNYGYTF.